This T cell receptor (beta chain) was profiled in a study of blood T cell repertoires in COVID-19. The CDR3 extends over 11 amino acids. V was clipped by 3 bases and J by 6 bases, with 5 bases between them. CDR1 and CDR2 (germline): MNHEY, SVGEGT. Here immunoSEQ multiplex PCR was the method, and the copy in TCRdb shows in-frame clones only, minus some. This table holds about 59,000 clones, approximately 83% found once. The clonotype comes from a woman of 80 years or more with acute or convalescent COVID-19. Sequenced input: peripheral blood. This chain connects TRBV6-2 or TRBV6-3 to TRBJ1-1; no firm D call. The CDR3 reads CASSYRAEAFF. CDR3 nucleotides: TGTGCCAGCAGTTATCGGGCTGAAGCTTTCTTT.